The 18 T cell receptor beta chains presented below share a single source sample, sequenced in a study of cytomegalovirus exposure and HLA in healthy donors. The PCR was carried out with 60 Vbeta primers and 13 Jbeta primers. Repertoires were generated with immunoSEQ multiplex PCR, while TCRdb's copy carries only in-frame clones and drops some. The sample includes around 150,000 clones, roughly three quarters of them seen just once. The sample comprised PBMCs. These TCRs come from a man younger than 30 in good health and CMV-seronegative.

V usage is TRBV11-2 and J usage is TRBJ2-5; D gene ambiguous. V lost 2 bases, J lost 9 bases, and 19 bases lay in between. Per germline, CDR1 SGHAT and CDR2 FQNNGV. The CDR3 is made up of 15 amino acids. The CDR3 DNA is TGTGCCAGCAGCTTAAACGGTGGCAGTCCTGAGGCCCAGTACTTC. This encodes CASSLNGGSPEAQYF.

The sample holds one count of this clone. The rearrangement uses TRBV28 and TRBJ2-7; maybe TRBD1 (6 bases). Between the trimmed V and J ends, which lost 5 bases and 0 bases, there was a span of 32 bases. This CDR3 is built from 21 residues. From germline, CDR1 is MDHEN and CDR2 SYDVKM. The CDR3 protein is CASSTLTGLSATMISSYEQYF. In DNA form, the CDR3 reads TGTGCCAGCAGTACCCTGACAGGCCTTAGTGCAACAATGATAAGCTCCTACGAGCAGTACTTC.

This chain connects TRBV19 to TRBJ2-7, with 7 bases identical to TRBD2. Per the germline V gene, CDR1 is LNHDA and CDR2 is SQIVND (reference sequence). CDR3 length: 15 amino acids. V was clipped by 5 bases and J by 1 base; unmatched bases: 8. Written as DNA, the CDR3 is TGTGCCAGTAGTCCGGCTTCTAGCGGTTCCTACGAGCAGTACTTC. Its translation is CASSPASSGSYEQYF.

This clone was seen a few times. The CDR3 region has the DNA TGTGCCAGCAGCGTATTGGTATGGGCGGCGGGAGGGTACGAGCAGTACTTC. Translating it yields CASSVLVWAAGGYEQYF. The chain links TRBV9 to TRBJ2-7, with TRBD2 matching 9 bases. The germline V gene encodes CDR1 SGDLS and CDR2 YYNGEE. Unmatched junction bases numbered 12, after V lost 1 base and J lost 4 bases. The CDR3 consists of 17 residues.

The count of this clone is one. This chain uses TRBV30 with TRBJ2-7, with 7 bases fitting TRBD1. Germline values: CDR1 GTSNPN, CDR2 SVGIG (reference sequence). V dropped 7 bases and J dropped 2; count of bases not matched to a gene: 8. The CDR3 is 13 amino acids. CDR3 region: CAFSDRAPYEQYF. For the CDR3, the DNA is TGTGCCTTCTCTGACAGGGCTCCCTACGAGCAGTACTTC. Based on the CDR3 plus reference TRBV30 and TRBJ2-7, the full variable domain is SQTIHQWPATLVQPVGSPLSLECTVEGTSNPNLYWYRQAAGRGLQLLFYSVGIGQISSEVPQNLSASRPQDRQFILSSKKLLLSDSGFYLCAFSDRAPYEQYFGPGTRLTVT.

This chain links TRBV29-1 with TRBJ2-1, with D perhaps TRBD2 (6 bases). Germline CDR1 and CDR2: SQVTM and ANQGSEA. V was clipped by 1 base and J by 0 bases, with 13 bases between them. The CDR3 spans 16 residues. This chain's CDR3 is CSVEVVGGSSYNEQFF. CDR3 DNA sequence: TGCAGCGTTGAAGTTGTGGGGGGTAGCTCCTACAATGAGCAGTTCTTC.

The J gene is TRBJ2-7, the V gene TRBV5-1, with 14 bases identical to TRBD2. The CDR3 consists of 19 residues. Germline values: CDR1 SGHRS, CDR2 YFSETQ. J was trimmed by 4 bases and V by 3 bases; bases with no gene match: 15. The CDR3: CASSSQSTGLAGASYEQYF. CDR3 sequence (DNA): TGCGCCAGCAGCTCCCAATCAACGGGACTAGCGGGAGCCTCTTACGAGCAGTACTTC.

This clone was detected only a few times. CDR3 sequence: CASSLTGGTEGYGYTF. In nucleotides, the CDR3 is TGTGCCAGCAGCCTAACAGGTGGAACGGAAGGCTATGGCTACACCTTC. V usage is TRBV4-2 and J usage is TRBJ1-2; maybe TRBD1 (5 bases). This CDR3 is 16 amino acids long. Germline values: CDR1 LGHNA, CDR2 YNFKEQ. Trimming took off 4 bases at V and 4 bases at J, with 19 bases between the two ends.

This chain uses TRBV4-1 with TRBJ2-1; D unresolved. CDR3 length equals 13 residues. CDR1 MGHRA and CDR2 YSYEKL come from the germline V gene. V was pared by 1 base and J by 8 bases, with 9 bases between. The CDR3 is CASSQVIGDEQFF. The CDR3 DNA is TGCGCCAGCAGCCAAGTGATCGGAGATGAGCAGTTCTTC.

This chain connects TRBV27 to TRBJ1-2; perhaps TRBD1 as D (5 bases). Germline V lookup: CDR1 MNHEY, CDR2 SMNVEV (reference sequence). The CDR3 length is 16 residues. V lost 4 bases, J lost 4 bases, and 19 bases lay in between. CDR3 in amino acids: CASSSRQGLLPYGYTF. CDR3 DNA sequence: TGTGCCAGCAGTTCCCGCCAGGGCCTACTTCCCTATGGCTACACCTTC.

The V and J genes are TRBV6-5 and TRBJ2-1; 10 nucleotides agree with TRBD2. Unmatched junction bases numbered 4, after V lost 2 bases and J lost 6 bases. Looked up from germline, CDR1 is MNHEY and CDR2 is SVGAGI. There are 15 residues in the CDR3. The CDR3 coding sequence is TGTGCCAGCAGTTACGGGCTAGCGGGAGCCAATGAGCAGTTCTTC. Its translation: CASSYGLAGANEQFF.

The rearrangement links TRBV7-2 to TRBJ2-5; 10 bases line up with TRBD2. CDR3 length equals 16 residues. The V gene's germline CDR1 is SGHTA and CDR2 FQGNSA. Trimming at V came to 1 base and at J to 5 bases, leaving 7 bases not matched to a gene. Here the CDR3 DNA reads TGTGCCAGCAGCTTAGACCCTAGCGGGAGCCAGGAGACCCAGTACTTC. It yields the protein CASSLDPSGSQETQYF. The whole variable domain, filled in from reference TRBV7-2 and TRBJ2-5, reads GAGVSQSPSNKVTEKGKDVELRCDPISGHTALYWYRQSLGQGLEFLIYFQGNSAPDKSGLPSDRFSAERTGGSVSTLTIQRTQQEDSAVYLCASSLDPSGSQETQYFGPGTRLLVL.

The chain joins TRBV25-1 to TRBJ2-5, with unresolved D. V was pared by 2 bases and J by 2 bases, with 12 bases between. This CDR3 contains 15 residues. Germline V gene sequence: CDR1 MGHDK, CDR2 SYGVNS. The CDR3: CASSEGNSRQETQYF. CDR3 nucleotide sequence: TGTGCCAGCAGTGAAGGAAACAGCCGACAAGAGACCCAGTACTTC.

The rearrangement uses TRBV6-5 and TRBJ1-4; D gene unclear. The CDR3 is 13 amino acids. The V gene lost 6 bases and the J gene lost 8 bases, with 13 bases spanning the gap. Per the germline V gene, CDR1 is MNHEY and CDR2 is SVGAGI. The CDR3 region is CASRPLAEEKLFF. The CDR3 DNA sequence: TGTGCCAGCAGACCCTTAGCAGAAGAAAAACTGTTTTTT.

The genes are TRBV11-2 and TRBJ2-7; 8 bases agree with TRBD1. The CDR3 extends over 14 amino acids. CDR1 is SGHAT, CDR2 FQNNGV, per germline. Trimming cost V 5 bases and J 5 bases; bases outside gene matches: 8. Here the CDR3 DNA reads TGTGCCAGCAGCGCAGGACAGGGTCTGGACGAGCAGTACTTC. Its translation: CASSAGQGLDEQYF.

This clone turned up a few times. The rearrangement joins TRBV5-3 to TRBJ2-3, with 16 bases aligning to TRBD2. TRBV5-3 is an open reading frame, and its role is uncertain. The CDR3 has 19 residues. Trimming at V came to 0 bases and at J to 2 bases, leaving 6 bases not matched to a gene. The CDR3 loop reads CARSLEGTSGGGATDTQYF. CDR3 sequence (DNA): TGTGCCAGAAGCTTGGAGGGGACTAGCGGGGGGGGAGCCACAGATACGCAGTATTTT.

This clone was recorded once. This chain connects TRBV4-1 to TRBJ1-5, with 7 bases aligning to TRBD1. This CDR3 comprises 15 residues. The trim removed 2 bases at V and 3 bases at J, leaving 4 bases unmatched. CDR1 and CDR2 from the germline V gene are MGHRA and YSYEKL. CDR3 nucleotide sequence: TGCGCCAGCAGCCAACTAGACAGGGTCAATCAGCCCCAGCATTTT. Translating gives CASSQLDRVNQPQHF.

This clone was detected only a few times. V is TRBV30 and J is TRBJ2-7; 8 bases are shared with TRBD1. Per the germline V gene, CDR1 is GTSNPN and CDR2 is SVGIG (reference sequence). This CDR3 is 13 amino acids long. Unmatched junction bases numbered 4, after V lost 3 bases and J lost 3 bases. CDR3 residues: CAWSPGQVYEQYF. CDR3 sequence (DNA): TGTGCCTGGAGCCCGGGACAGGTCTACGAGCAGTACTTC. Filled out from reference TRBV30 and TRBJ2-7, the complete variable domain reads SQTIHQWPATLVQPVGSPLSLECTVEGTSNPNLYWYRQAAGRGLQLLFYSVGIGQISSEVPQNLSASRPQDRQFILSSKKLLLSDSGFYLCAWSPGQVYEQYFGPGTRLTVT.